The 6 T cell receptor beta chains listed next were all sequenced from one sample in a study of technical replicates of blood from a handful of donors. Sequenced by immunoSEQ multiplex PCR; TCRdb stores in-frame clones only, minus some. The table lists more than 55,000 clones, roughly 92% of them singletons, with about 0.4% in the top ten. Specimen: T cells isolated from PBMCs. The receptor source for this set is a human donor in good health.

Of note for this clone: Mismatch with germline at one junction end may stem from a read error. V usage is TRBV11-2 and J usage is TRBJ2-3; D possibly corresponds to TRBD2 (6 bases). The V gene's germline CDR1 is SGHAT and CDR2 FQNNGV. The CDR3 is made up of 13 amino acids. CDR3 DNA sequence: TGTGCCAGCTGCTTGCGGGGTCCAGATACGCAGTATTTT. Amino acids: CASCLRGPDTQYF.

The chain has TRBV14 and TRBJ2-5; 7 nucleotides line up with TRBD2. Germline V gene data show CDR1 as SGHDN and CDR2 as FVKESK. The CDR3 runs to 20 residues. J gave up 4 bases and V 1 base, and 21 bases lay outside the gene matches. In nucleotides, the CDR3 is TGTGCCAGCAGCCAAGTAGCTTTTGGTAGCGGGTCTCTAAGGGGAGAGACCCAGTACTTC. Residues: CASSQVAFGSGSLRGETQYF.

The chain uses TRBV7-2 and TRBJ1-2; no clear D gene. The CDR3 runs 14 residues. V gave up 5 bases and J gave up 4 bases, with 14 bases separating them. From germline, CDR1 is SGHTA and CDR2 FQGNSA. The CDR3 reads CASSPSGGVYGYTF. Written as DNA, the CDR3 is TGTGCCAGCAGCCCTAGCGGTGGGGTCTATGGCTACACCTTC. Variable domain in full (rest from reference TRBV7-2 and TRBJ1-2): GAGVSQSPSNKVTEKGKDVELRCDPISGHTALYWYRQSLGQGLEFLIYFQGNSAPDKSGLPSDRFSAERTGGSVSTLTIQRTQQEDSAVYLCASSPSGGVYGYTFGSGTRLTVV.

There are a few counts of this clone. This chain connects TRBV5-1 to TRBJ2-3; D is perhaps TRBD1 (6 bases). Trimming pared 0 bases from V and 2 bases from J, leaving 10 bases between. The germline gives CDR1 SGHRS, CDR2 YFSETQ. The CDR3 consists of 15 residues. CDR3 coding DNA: TGCGCCAGCAGCTTGGACGGACAGCACACAGATACGCAGTATTTT. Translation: CASSLDGQHTDTQYF.

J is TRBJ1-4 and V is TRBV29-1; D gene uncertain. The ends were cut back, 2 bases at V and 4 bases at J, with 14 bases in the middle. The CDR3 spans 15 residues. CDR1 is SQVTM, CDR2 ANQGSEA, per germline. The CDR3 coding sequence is TGCAGCGTTGAATTACTTCGGGGAGTTAATGAAAAACTGTTTTTT. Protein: CSVELLRGVNEKLFF.

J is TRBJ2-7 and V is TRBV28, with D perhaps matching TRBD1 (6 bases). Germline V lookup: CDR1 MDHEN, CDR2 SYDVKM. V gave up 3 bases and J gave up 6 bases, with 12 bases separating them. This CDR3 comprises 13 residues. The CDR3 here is CASSLQQGLEQYF. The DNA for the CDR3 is TGTGCCAGCAGTTTGCAACAGGGTCTCGAGCAGTACTTC.